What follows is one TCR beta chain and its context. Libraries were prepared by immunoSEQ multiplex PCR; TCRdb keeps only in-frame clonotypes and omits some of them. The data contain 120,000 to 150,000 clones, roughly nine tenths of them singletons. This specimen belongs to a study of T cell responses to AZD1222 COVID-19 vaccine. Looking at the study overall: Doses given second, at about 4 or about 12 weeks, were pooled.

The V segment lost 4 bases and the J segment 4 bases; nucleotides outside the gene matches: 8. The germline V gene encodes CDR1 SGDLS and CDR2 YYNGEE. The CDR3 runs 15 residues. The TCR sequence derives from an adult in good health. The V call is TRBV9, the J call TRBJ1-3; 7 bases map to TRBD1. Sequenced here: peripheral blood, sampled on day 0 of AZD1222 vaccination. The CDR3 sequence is CASSRQGRRGNTIYF. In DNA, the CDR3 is TGTGCCAGCAGCCGACAGGGCCGGCGGGGAAACACCATATATTTT.